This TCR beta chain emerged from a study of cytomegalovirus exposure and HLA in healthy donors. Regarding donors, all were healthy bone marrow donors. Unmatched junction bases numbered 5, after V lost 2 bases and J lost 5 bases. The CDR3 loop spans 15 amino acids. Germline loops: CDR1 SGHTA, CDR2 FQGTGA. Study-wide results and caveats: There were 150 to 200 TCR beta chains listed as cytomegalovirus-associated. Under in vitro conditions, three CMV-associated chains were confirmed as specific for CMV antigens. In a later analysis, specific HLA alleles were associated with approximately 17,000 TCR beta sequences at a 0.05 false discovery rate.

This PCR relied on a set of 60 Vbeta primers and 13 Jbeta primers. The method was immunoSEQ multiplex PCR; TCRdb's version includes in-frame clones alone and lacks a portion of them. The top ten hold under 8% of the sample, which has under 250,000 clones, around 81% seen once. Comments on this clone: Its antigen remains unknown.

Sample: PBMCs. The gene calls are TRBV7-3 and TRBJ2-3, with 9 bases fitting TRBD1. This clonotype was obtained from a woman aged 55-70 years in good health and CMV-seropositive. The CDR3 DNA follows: TGTGCCAGCAGCTTAGGGGACAGGGAAGTAGATACGCAGTATTTT. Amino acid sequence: CASSLGDREVDTQYF.